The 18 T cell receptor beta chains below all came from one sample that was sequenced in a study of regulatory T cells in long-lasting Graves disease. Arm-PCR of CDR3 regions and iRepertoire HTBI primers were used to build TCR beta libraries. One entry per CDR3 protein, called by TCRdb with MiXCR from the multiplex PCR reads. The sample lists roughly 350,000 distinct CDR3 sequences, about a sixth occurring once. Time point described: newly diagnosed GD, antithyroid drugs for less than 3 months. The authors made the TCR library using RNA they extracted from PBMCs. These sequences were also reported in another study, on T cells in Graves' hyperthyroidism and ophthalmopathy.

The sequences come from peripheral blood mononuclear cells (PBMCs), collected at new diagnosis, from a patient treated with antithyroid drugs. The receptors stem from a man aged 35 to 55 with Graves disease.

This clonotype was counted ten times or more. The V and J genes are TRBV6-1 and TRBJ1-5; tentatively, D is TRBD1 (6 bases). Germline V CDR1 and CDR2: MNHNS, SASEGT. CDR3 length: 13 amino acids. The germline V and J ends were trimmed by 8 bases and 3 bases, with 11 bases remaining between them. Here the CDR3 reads CASGQGHNQPQHF. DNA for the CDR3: TGTGCCAGCGGGCAGGGACACAATCAGCCCCAGCATTTT.

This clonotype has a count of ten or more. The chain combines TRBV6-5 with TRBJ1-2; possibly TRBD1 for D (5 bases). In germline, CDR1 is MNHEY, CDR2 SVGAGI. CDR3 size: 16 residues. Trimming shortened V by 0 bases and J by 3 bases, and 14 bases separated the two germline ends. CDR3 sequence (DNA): TGTGCCAGCAGTTACTCGAGTCGGGACGGCGACTATGGCTACACCTTC. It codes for CASSYSSRDGDYGYTF.

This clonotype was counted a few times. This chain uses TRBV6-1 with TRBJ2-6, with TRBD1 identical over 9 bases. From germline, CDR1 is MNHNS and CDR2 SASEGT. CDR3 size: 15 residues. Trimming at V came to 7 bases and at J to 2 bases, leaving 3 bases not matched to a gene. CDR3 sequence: CASMGTGTGANVLTF. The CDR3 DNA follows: TGTGCCAGCATGGGGACAGGGACTGGGGCCAACGTCCTGACTTTC.

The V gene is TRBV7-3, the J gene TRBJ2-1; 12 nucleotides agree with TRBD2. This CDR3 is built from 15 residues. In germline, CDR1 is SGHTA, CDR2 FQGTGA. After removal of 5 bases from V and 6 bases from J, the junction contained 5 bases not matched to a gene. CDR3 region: CASSDPSGGANEQFF. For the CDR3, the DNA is TGTGCCAGCAGCGACCCTAGCGGGGGGGCCAATGAGCAGTTCTTC.

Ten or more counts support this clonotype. The CDR3 region is CASSVLGIQGNQPQHF. The CDR3 DNA follows: TGTGCCAGCAGTGTTTTGGGGATACAGGGCAATCAGCCCCAGCATTTT. The chain combines TRBV2 with TRBJ1-5, with TRBD1 as a possible D gene (5 bases). Trimming cost V 4 bases and J 2 bases, with 15 bases left between them. The germline CDR1 and CDR2 sequences are SNHLY and FYNNEI. The CDR3 is 16 amino acids.

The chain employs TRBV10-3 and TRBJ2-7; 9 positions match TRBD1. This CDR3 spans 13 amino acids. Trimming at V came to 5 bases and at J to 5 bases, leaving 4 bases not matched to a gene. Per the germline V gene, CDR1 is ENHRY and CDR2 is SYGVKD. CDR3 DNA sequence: TGTGCCATCAGTAGGACAGGGGTTGACGAGCAGTACTTC. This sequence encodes CAISRTGVDEQYF.

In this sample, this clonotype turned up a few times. CDR3 DNA: TGTGCCACCAGTGACTTTGGGCAGGCTTATGGCTACACCTTC. This encodes CATSDFGQAYGYTF. This rearrangement joins TRBV24-1 to TRBJ1-2, with D uncertain. V lost 4 bases to trimming and J lost 5 bases, with 13 bases between them. Germline-derived CDR1 and CDR2 are KGHDR and SFDVKD. The CDR3 covers 14 residues.

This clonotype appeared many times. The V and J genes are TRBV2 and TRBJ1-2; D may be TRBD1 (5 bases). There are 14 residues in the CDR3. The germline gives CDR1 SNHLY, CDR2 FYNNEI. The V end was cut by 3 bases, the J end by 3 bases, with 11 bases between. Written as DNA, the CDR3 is TGTGCCAGCAGTGAGGGGTTAGGGGACTATGGCTACACCTTC. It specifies CASSEGLGDYGYTF.

This CDR3 reads CASRTGQSYEQYF. The CDR3 region has the DNA TGTGCCAGCAGAACGGGACAAAGCTACGAGCAGTACTTC. The chain employs TRBV6-2 or TRBV6-3 and TRBJ2-7, with a weak D call TRBD1 (6 bases). The CDR3 contains 13 residues. Trimming cost V 6 bases and J 3 bases, with 12 bases left between them. Germline V gene sequence: CDR1 MNHEY, CDR2 SVGEGT.

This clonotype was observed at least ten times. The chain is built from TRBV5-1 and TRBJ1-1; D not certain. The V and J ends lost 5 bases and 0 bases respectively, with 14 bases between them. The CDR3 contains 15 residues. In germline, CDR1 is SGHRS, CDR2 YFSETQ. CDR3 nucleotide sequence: TGCGCCAGCAGTCCAGGAATAACTATGAACACTGAAGCTTTCTTT. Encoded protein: CASSPGITMNTEAFF.

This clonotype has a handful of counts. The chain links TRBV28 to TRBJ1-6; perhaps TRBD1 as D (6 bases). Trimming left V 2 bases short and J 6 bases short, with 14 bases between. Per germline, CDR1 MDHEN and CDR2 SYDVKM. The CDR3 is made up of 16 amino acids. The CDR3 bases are TGTGCCAGCAGTTTAGTGGGGGGCACCTCTAATTCACCCCTCCACTTT. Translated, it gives CASSLVGGTSNSPLHF. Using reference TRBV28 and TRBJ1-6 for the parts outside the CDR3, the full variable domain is DVKVTQSSRYLVKRTGEKVFLECVQDMDHENMFWYRQDPGLGLRLIYFSYDVKMKEKGDIPEGYSVSREKKERFSLILESASTNQTSMYLCASSLVGGTSNSPLHFGNGTRLTVT.

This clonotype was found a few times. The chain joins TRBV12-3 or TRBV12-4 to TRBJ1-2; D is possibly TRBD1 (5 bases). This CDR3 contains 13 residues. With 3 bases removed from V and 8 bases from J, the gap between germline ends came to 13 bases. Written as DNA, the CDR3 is TGTGCCAGCAGTTTCCCAGGGCTGAGGGGCTACACCTTC. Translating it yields CASSFPGLRGYTF.

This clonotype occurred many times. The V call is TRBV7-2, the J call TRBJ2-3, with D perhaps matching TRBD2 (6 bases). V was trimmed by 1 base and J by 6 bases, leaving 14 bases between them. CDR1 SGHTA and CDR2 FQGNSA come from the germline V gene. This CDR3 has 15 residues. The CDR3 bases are TGTGCCAGCAGCTTAGGAGGTGGGGGGTGGGATACGCAGTATTTT. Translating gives CASSLGGGGWDTQYF.

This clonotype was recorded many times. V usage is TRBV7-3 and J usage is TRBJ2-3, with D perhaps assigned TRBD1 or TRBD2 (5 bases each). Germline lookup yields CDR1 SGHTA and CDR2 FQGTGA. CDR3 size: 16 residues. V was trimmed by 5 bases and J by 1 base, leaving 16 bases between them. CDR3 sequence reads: CASSPGPGPRTDTQYF. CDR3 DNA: TGTGCCAGCAGCCCAGGGCCGGGACCCCGCACAGATACGCAGTATTTT.

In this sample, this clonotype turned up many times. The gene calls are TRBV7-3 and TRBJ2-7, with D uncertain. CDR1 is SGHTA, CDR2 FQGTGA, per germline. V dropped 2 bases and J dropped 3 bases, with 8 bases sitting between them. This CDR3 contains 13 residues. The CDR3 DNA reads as TGTGCCAGCAGCTTAGCTAGGAACTACGAGCAGTACTTC. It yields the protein CASSLARNYEQYF. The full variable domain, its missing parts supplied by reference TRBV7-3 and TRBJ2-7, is GAGVSQTPSNKVTEKGKYVELRCDPISGHTALYWYRQSLGQGPEFLIYFQGTGAADDSGLPNDRFFAVRPEGSVSTLKIQRTERGDSAVYLCASSLARNYEQYFGPGTRLTVT.

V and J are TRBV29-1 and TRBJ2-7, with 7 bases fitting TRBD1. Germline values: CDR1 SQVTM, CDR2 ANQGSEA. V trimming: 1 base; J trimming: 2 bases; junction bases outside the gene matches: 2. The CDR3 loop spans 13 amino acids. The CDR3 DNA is TGCAGCGTTGAAGGGGGACAGACCTACGAGCAGTACTTC. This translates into CSVEGGQTYEQYF.

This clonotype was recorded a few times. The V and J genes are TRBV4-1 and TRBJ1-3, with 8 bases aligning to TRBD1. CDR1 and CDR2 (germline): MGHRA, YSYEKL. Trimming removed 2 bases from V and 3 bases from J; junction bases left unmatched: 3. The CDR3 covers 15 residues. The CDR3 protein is CASSQPTGVGNTIYF. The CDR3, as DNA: TGCGCCAGCAGCCAACCGACAGGGGTTGGAAACACCATATATTTT.

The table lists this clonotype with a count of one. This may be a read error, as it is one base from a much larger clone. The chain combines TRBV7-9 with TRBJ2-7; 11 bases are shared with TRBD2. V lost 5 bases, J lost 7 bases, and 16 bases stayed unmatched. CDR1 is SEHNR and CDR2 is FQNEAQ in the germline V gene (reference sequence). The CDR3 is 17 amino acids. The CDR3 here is CASSKRYSGGALNEQYF. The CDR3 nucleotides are TGTGCCAGCAGCAAAAGATATAGCGGGGGGGCCTTGAATGAGCAGTACTTC.